This TCR beta chain appears in the sequencing data of a study of blood T cell repertoires in COVID-19. Looking at the study overall: COVID-19 samples collected from the United States, Italy and Spain covered acute and convalescent phases. The analysed material was cDNA or gDNA that came from T cells, B-cell-depleted T cells, or PBMCs.

V gave up 0 bases and J gave up 2 bases; unmatched junction bases: 5. This CDR3 is built from 17 residues. From germline, CDR1 is MNHNS and CDR2 SASEGT. Original data processing: It was from reference gene primer amplification that nucleated cell counts were estimated. Generated by immunoSEQ multiplex PCR, the TCRdb table keeps only in-frame clones and is missing some. V and J calls and clone size are those listed in that table; D and trimming were worked out from the DNA. Among around 150,000 clones, roughly 80% were seen once, and the ten largest hold approximately 9.9%. This chain uses TRBV6-1 with TRBJ2-1; 9 nucleotides align to TRBD2. Sequencing was carried out using peripheral blood. The clonotype was recovered from a man aged 60-69 years who had recovered from COVID-19. CDR3 sequence reads: CASSEAASGVTYNEQFF. As DNA, the CDR3 is TGTGCCAGCAGTGAAGCGGCTAGCGGGGTAACCTACAATGAGCAGTTCTTC.